This section outlines one T cell receptor (beta chain) sequence together with its context. Its antigen remains unidentified. The data are from a study of cytomegalovirus exposure and HLA in healthy donors. Across the study: Unique TCR beta sequences numbering about 100 million came from around 180 million T cells in an earlier analysis.

Germline-derived CDR1 and CDR2 are SQVTM and ANQGSEA. The CDR3 spans 15 residues. The ends were cut back, 3 bases at V and 0 bases at J, with 15 bases in the middle. PCR involved 60 Vbeta and 13 Jbeta primers. Assay used: immunoSEQ multiplex PCR; TCRdb lists only in-frame clones, some missing. The table for this sample gives 140,000 to 150,000 clones. Study-wide results and caveats: About 87% or about 30% of the time was how often most TCR beta V segments were productive, according to an earlier analysis. Diagnosis of cytomegalovirus status made by the classifier reportedly showed high specificity and sensitivity. In a later analysis, around 18,000 TCR beta sequences were associated with HLA alleles at 0.05 false discovery rate.

What was sequenced was PBMCs. The chain is built from TRBV29-1 and TRBJ2-7; TRBD1 is a possible D gene (5 bases). The origin of this receptor is a male donor in good health and CMV-seronegative. CDR3 loop: CSVDGWGLSSYEQYF. CDR3 nucleotides: TGCAGCGTTGATGGTTGGGGCCTGAGCTCCTACGAGCAGTACTTC.